The 16 T cell receptor beta chains in this list originate from one sample, sequenced in a study of early T cells in non-severe SARS-CoV-2 infection. MiXCR, run by TCRdb on the 5' RACE reads, gives a single entry per CDR3 protein. Of approximately 79,000 distinct CDR3 sequences listed, roughly 13% are singletons. The source material was whole blood. Receptor source: an adult who was a healthcare worker with PCR-confirmed SARS-CoV-2 infection or an uninfected control (not recorded which).

This clonotype was detected only a few times. The rearrangement links TRBV29-1 to TRBJ2-5, with D unclear. The V gene lost 4 bases and the J gene lost 9 bases, with 9 bases spanning the gap. CDR3 length: 10 amino acids. From germline, CDR1 is SQVTM and CDR2 ANQGSEA. CDR3 amino acids: CSVVEAAQYF. In DNA, the CDR3 is TGCAGCGTTGTAGAGGCGGCCCAGTACTTC.

This clonotype showed up many times. The genes are TRBV19 and TRBJ1-2; unclear D gene. Deletions cut 3 bases from V and 8 bases from J, with 10 bases between. The CDR3 loop spans 12 amino acids. Germline V lookup: CDR1 LNHDA, CDR2 SQIVND (reference sequence). CDR3 region: CASSMIGTGYTF. CDR3 coding DNA: TGTGCCAGTAGTATGATAGGAACCGGCTACACCTTC.

This chain joins TRBV20-1 and TRBJ2-1; D gene ambiguous. The CDR3 sequence is 9 residues long. Deletions cut 3 bases from V and 9 bases from J, with 3 bases between. Germline V gene data show CDR1 as DFQATT and CDR2 as SNEGSKA (reference sequence). As DNA, the CDR3 is TGCAGTGCTAGTACTGAGCAGTTCTTC. Amino acids: CSASTEQFF.

In this sample, this clonotype turned up many times. The chain joins TRBV14 to TRBJ1-2, with D tentatively TRBD1 (6 bases). V was trimmed by 1 base and J by 2 bases, leaving 11 bases between them. The CDR3 is 15 amino acids. Germline V gene lookup returns CDR1 SGHDN and CDR2 FVKESK. CDR3: CASSQVQGWNYGYTF. For the CDR3, the DNA is TGTGCCAGCAGCCAAGTACAGGGTTGGAACTATGGCTACACCTTC.

This clonotype was found a few times. The chain recombines TRBV2 with TRBJ1-1; D remains ambiguous. This CDR3 is built from 13 residues. V lost 7 bases and J 0 bases, leaving 9 bases between the germline ends. Germline loops: CDR1 SNHLY, CDR2 FYNNEI. This chain's CDR3 is CASTAPMNTEAFF. CDR3 bases: TGTGCCAGCACCGCACCCATGAACACTGAAGCTTTCTTT. The full variable domain, with the rest looked up from reference TRBV2 and TRBJ1-1, is EPEVTQTPSHQVTQMGQEVILRCVPISNHLYFYWYRQILGQKVEFLVSFYNNEISEKSEIFDDQFSVERPDGSNFTLKIRSTKLEDSAMYFCASTAPMNTEAFFGQGTRLTVV.

Only a few counts were recorded for this clonotype. The J gene is TRBJ1-2, the V gene TRBV7-2; D gene ambiguous. Trimming stripped 1 base from V and 4 bases from J, with 7 bases between. The germline CDR1 and CDR2 sequences are SGHTA and FQGNSA. The CDR3 spans 13 residues. The CDR3 DNA is TGTGCCAGCAGCTTAGGTGGGCGCTATGGCTACACCTTC. Amino acid sequence: CASSLGGRYGYTF.

This clonotype has only a few counts. This rearrangement joins TRBV5-1 to TRBJ1-1, with 7 bases identical to TRBD1. In germline, CDR1 is SGHRS, CDR2 YFSETQ. V shed 2 bases, J shed 1 base, and the junction held 8 bases outside the gene matches. The CDR3 is 16 amino acids. CDR3 protein: CASSFLWTGENTEAFF. The CDR3 region has the DNA TGCGCCAGCAGCTTCCTATGGACAGGAGAGAACACTGAAGCTTTCTTT. The variable domain in full, with the rest retrieved from reference TRBV5-1 and TRBJ1-1, is KAGVTQTPRYLIKTRGQQVTLSCSPISGHRSVSWYQQTPGQGLQFLFEYFSETQRNKGNFPGRFSGRQFSNSRSEMNVSTLELGDSALYLCASSFLWTGENTEAFFGQGTRLTVV.

This clonotype has ten or more counts. The chain has TRBV11-2 and TRBJ2-2; D not certain. This CDR3 comprises 11 residues. Per the germline V gene, CDR1 is SGHAT and CDR2 is FQNNGV. Trimming shortened V by 3 bases and J by 6 bases, and 2 bases separated the two germline ends. The CDR3 region is CASSLAGELFF. The DNA for the CDR3 is TGTGCCAGCAGCTTGGCCGGGGAGCTGTTTTTT.

J is TRBJ1-5 and V is TRBV4-1; D unclear. The CDR3 sequence is 15 residues long. Germline V gene data show CDR1 as MGHRA and CDR2 as YSYEKL. The V and J ends lost 3 bases and 4 bases respectively, with 13 bases between them. DNA for the CDR3: TGCGCCAGCAGCCATAACCACGGGCGGAATCAGCCCCAGCATTTT. Translating gives CASSHNHGRNQPQHF.

As concerns this clonotype: This may be a read error, as it is one base from a much larger clone. This chain uses TRBV7-2 with TRBJ1-5; D gene uncertain. The length of the CDR3 is 14 residues. V dropped 8 bases and J dropped 3 bases, with 14 bases sitting between them. Germline CDR1 and CDR2: SGHTA and FQGNSA. This chain's CDR3 is CASGSDGPNQPQHF. DNA for the CDR3: TGTGCCAGCGGCTCTGACGGACCCAATCAGCCCCAGCATTTT.

This clonotype was counted between two and nine times. The rearrangement uses TRBV10-1 and TRBJ2-1; the D gene is possibly TRBD2 (6 bases). This CDR3 comprises 14 residues. CDR1 and CDR2 (germline): WNHNN, SYGVQD (reference sequence). V gave up 0 bases and J gave up 9 bases, with 12 bases separating them. The CDR3 nucleotides read TGCGCCAGCAGTGAGTCGTCCGGGGGAGGTGAGCAGTTCTTC. It specifies CASSESSGGGEQFF.

V and J are TRBV20-1 and TRBJ1-6, with D maybe TRBD1 (5 bases). This CDR3 region has 19 residues. Trimming shortened V by 0 bases and J by 4 bases, and 22 bases separated the two germline ends. Germline CDR1 and CDR2: DFQATT and SNEGSKA (reference sequence). The CDR3 here is CSARDRGTQENFYNSPLHF. The CDR3 coding sequence is TGCAGTGCTAGAGATCGCGGGACGCAGGAAAATTTTTATAATTCACCCCTCCACTTT.

This clonotype was recorded a few times. V gene TRBV19 combines with J gene TRBJ1-2; 9 nucleotides match TRBD1. V was pared by 7 bases and J by 7 bases, with 7 bases of the junction left unmatched. CDR1 is LNHDA, CDR2 SQIVND, per germline (reference sequence). The CDR3 totals 13 residues. CDR3 in DNA: TGTGCCAGTAAGGGACAGGGAGTCTCTGGCTACACCTTC. It specifies CASKGQGVSGYTF.

The V call is TRBV4-1, the J call TRBJ2-1, with 11 bases identical to TRBD2. With 0 bases clipped from V and 3 bases from J, the junction kept 7 bases outside the gene matches. This CDR3 comprises 18 residues. Germline CDR1 reads MGHRA; CDR2 reads YSYEKL. For the CDR3, the DNA is TGCGCCAGCAGCCAAGAGAGAGGACTAGCGGGTAACTACAATGAGCAGTTCTTC. As protein: CASSQERGLAGNYNEQFF.

This clonotype was seen only a few times. This CDR3 reads CASSEAHTLLYSGYTF. Here the CDR3 DNA reads TGTGCCAGCAGTGAAGCGCATACACTGCTATATTCTGGCTACACCTTC. The chain employs TRBV6-1 and TRBJ1-2; D is uncertain. Trimming left V 0 bases short and J 7 bases short, with 18 bases between. CDR1 and CDR2 from the germline V gene are MNHNS and SASEGT. The CDR3 is 16 residues long.

The chain uses TRBV4-2 and TRBJ2-3, with D perhaps matching TRBD2 (7 bases). Trimming left V 1 base short and J 2 bases short, with 13 bases between. The CDR3 runs 16 residues. Germline V CDR1 and CDR2: LGHNA, YNFKEQ. In nucleotides, the CDR3 is TGTGCCAGCAGCCAAGGACTGGGGGGGGCCACAGATACGCAGTATTTT. Protein product: CASSQGLGGATDTQYF.